The 11 T cell receptor beta chains presented below share a single source sample, sequenced in a study of shared clonotypes between healthy human individuals. Assay used: immunoSEQ multiplex PCR; TCRdb lists only in-frame clones, some missing. Of roughly 1,500,000 clones in the sample, about 98% were seen once. The sequenced material came from naive CD4+ T cells sorted from blood. As for subset: CD45RA+ positively selected. The receptors come from a man between 25 and 39 years old in good health.

V is TRBV10-3 and J is TRBJ2-3; D may be TRBD2 (5 bases). Germline-derived CDR1 and CDR2 are ENHRY and SYGVKD. The CDR3 loop spans 13 amino acids. The V end lost 7 bases, the J end lost 2 bases, and 10 bases lay between the germline ends. The CDR3 nucleotides are TGTGCCATCACGGGGATACACACAGATACGCAGTATTTT. Translated: CAITGIHTDTQYF.

A remark on this clone: The identical CDR3 is also encoded by other nucleotide sequences in the sample. The chain carries TRBV5-5 and TRBJ1-1; possibly TRBD1 for D (6 bases). Trimming pared 1 base from V and 0 bases from J, leaving 13 bases between. This CDR3 is built from 16 residues. Germline V gene lookup returns CDR1 SGHKS and CDR2 YYEKEE (reference sequence). This CDR3 is CASSLYRANMNTEAFF. The CDR3 nucleotides are TGTGCCAGCAGCTTGTACAGGGCGAACATGAACACTGAAGCTTTCTTT.

The gene calls are TRBV11-2 and TRBJ2-7; D is possibly TRBD1 (5 bases). CDR3 length equals 15 residues. The V and J ends lost 5 bases and 0 bases respectively, with 14 bases between them. The V gene's germline CDR1 is SGHAT and CDR2 FQNNGV. As DNA, the CDR3 is TGTGCCAGCAGCCCCAGGGTGCGCCCCTCCTACGAGCAGTACTTC. It is translated as CASSPRVRPSYEQYF.

This chain links TRBV11-2 with TRBJ1-4, with D possibly being TRBD1 (5 bases). The CDR3 loop spans 16 amino acids. Germline CDR1 SGHAT, CDR2 FQNNGV. Deletions cut 0 bases from V and 6 bases from J, with 14 bases between. The CDR3 is CASSLDLGGYYEKLFF. Written as DNA, the CDR3 is TGTGCCAGCAGCTTAGATCTGGGGGGGTATTATGAAAAACTGTTTTTT.

This chain uses TRBV14 with TRBJ2-7; 10 nucleotides agree with TRBD1. The CDR3 is made up of 14 amino acids. Per germline, CDR1 SGHDN and CDR2 FVKESK. V dropped 4 bases and J dropped 3; count of bases not matched to a gene: 3. The chain's CDR3 is CASSRTGGLYEQYF. The CDR3 bases are TGTGCCAGCAGCCGGACAGGGGGGCTCTACGAGCAGTACTTC. The full variable domain, completed using reference TRBV14 and TRBJ2-7, is EAGVTQFPSHSVIEKGQTVTLRCDPISGHDNLYWYRRVMGKEIKFLLHFVKESKQDESGMPNNRFLAERTGGTYSTLKVQPAELEDSGVYFCASSRTGGLYEQYFGPGTRLTVT.

This chain connects TRBV7-8 to TRBJ2-1; possibly TRBD1 for D (5 bases). Per germline, CDR1 SGHVS and CDR2 FQNEAQ. The CDR3 sequence is 19 residues long. Between the trimmed V and J ends, which lost 2 bases and 6 bases, there was a span of 26 bases. The CDR3 bases are TGTGCCAGCAGCTTAAACCCAGCCTTCATCAGGGAAGGGGCCAATGAGCAGTTCTTC. Translating it yields CASSLNPAFIREGANEQFF.

This clone was seen just once. This chain uses TRBV2 with TRBJ1-5, with D tentatively TRBD1 (6 bases). V was pared by 7 bases and J by 0 bases, with 10 bases between. The CDR3 totals 14 residues. Germline CDR1 and CDR2: SNHLY and FYNNEI. CDR3 region: CASNRGNSNQPQHF. Written as DNA, the CDR3 is TGTGCCAGCAATAGGGGGAATAGCAATCAGCCCCAGCATTTT.

Concerning this clone itself: Distinct nucleotide sequences in the sample also encode this CDR3. V gene TRBV5-1 combines with J gene TRBJ1-1, with a possible D match to TRBD1 (6 bases). The CDR3 length is 14 residues. CDR1 SGHRS and CDR2 YFSETQ come from the germline V gene. V was trimmed by 1 base and J by 1 base, leaving 8 bases between them. This CDR3 reads CASSLTGQNTEAFF. The CDR3 DNA reads TGCGCCAGCAGCTTGACGGGACAGAACACTGAAGCTTTCTTT.

The chain employs TRBV5-1 and TRBJ1-1; tentatively, D is TRBD1 (6 bases). The CDR3 has 13 residues. Germline V gives CDR1 SGHRS, CDR2 YFSETQ. The V end was cut by 7 bases, the J end by 11 bases, with 21 bases between. CDR3 sequence: CASSDRPETYAFF. For the CDR3, the DNA is TGCGCCAGCTCGGACAGACCGGAGACCTATGCTTTCTTT.

The genes are TRBV18 and TRBJ2-6; D possibly uses TRBD1 or TRBD2 (6 bases each). Germline values: CDR1 KGHSH, CDR2 LQKENI. Trimming took 5 bases from V and 1 from J, leaving 30 bases between them. The CDR3 length is 22 residues. CDR3 nucleotide sequence: TGTGCCAGCTCAAGAGAGGGGCCGGGGGTCTGGACAGAAACTTCTGGGGCCAACGTCCTGACTTTC. Residues: CASSREGPGVWTETSGANVLTF.

This chain joins TRBV16 and TRBJ1-4; D unresolved. Germline CDR1 KGHSY, CDR2 FQNENV. There are 14 residues in the CDR3. Between the trimmed V and J ends, which lost 1 base and 10 bases, there was a span of 13 bases. For the CDR3, the DNA is TGTGCCAGCAGCCAATTCTCCGGCGTGTTAAAACTGTTTTTT. It codes for CASSQFSGVLKLFF.